This is a list of T cell receptor beta chains from one sample in a study of T cell changes during pregnancy in multiple sclerosis. The repertoire was sequenced with immunoSEQ multiplex PCR; TCRdb's copy has only in-frame clones and lacks some. Here the sample spans about 85,000 clones, more than 85% being singletons. Here the sequenced sample was peripheral blood, taken in the first trimester of pregnancy. Receptors were obtained from a female donor with multiple sclerosis, enrolled in a pregnancy study. The CDR3 runs from the conserved cysteine through the conserved F or W. The D gene is left open where the match is weak. The size of a clone is reported for some rows only, either as once, few or many, or as a class for expanded clones.

CDR3	DNA	D	V	J	size
CAGRQGNPLESGELFF	TGTGCCGGGAGGCAGGGGAACCCTCTGGAGTCCGGGGAGCTGTTTTTT	-	TRBV30	TRBJ2-2	-
CATKPGPGGSPLHF	TGTGCCACCAAACCGGGCCCTGGAGGCTCACCCCTCCACTTT	-	TRBV2	TRBJ1-6	few
CSVGQGASIDTQYF	TGCAGCGTTGGTCAGGGGGCGTCTATCGATACGCAGTATTTT	TRBD1	TRBV29-1	TRBJ2-3	-
CASSRRTGLLDEQYF	TGTGCCAGTAGTAGACGGACAGGGCTACTGGACGAGCAGTACTTC	TRBD1	TRBV19	TRBJ2-7	-
CASSQGMRGNTDTQYF	TGCGCCAGCAGCCAAGGAATGCGCGGTAACACAGATACGCAGTATTTT	-	TRBV4-1	TRBJ2-3	-
CASSYALRGTTGELFF	TGTGCCAGCAGCTACGCCCTCCGGGGTACCACCGGGGAGCTGTTTTTT	-	TRBV5-8	TRBJ2-2	-
CASSRQVRSGYTF	TGTGCCAGCAGCCGACAGGTCCGTTCCGGCTACACCTTC	-	TRBV7-2	TRBJ1-2	-
CASSSIGGYEQYF	TGTGCCAGCAGTTCTATCGGGGGCTACGAGCAGTACTTC	-	TRBV7-3	TRBJ2-7	-
CASSIFEEELFF	TGTGCCAGTAGTATATTTGAGGAAGAACTGTTTTTT	-	TRBV19	TRBJ1-4	-
CASSIERTGSGYTF	TGTGCCAGTAGTATAGAACGGACAGGGTCCGGCTACACCTTC	TRBD1	TRBV19	TRBJ1-2	few
CASSVAAQGNGYTF	TGTGCCAGCAGCGTAGCGGCACAGGGGAATGGCTACACCTTC	TRBD1	TRBV9	TRBJ1-2	few
CASRDGLRGRGTEAFF	TGCGCCAGCAGGGATGGTTTGCGGGGTCGGGGCACTGAAGCTTTCTTT	-	TRBV5-1	TRBJ1-1	-
CSASHREQYF	TGCAGTGCTAGCCATCGGGAGCAGTACTTC	-	TRBV20-1	TRBJ2-7	once
CASTSGTSDYNEQFF	TGCGCCAGCACATCCGGGACTAGCGATTACAATGAGCAGTTCTTC	TRBD2	TRBV5-1	TRBJ2-1	-
CASSAPGRNNSPLHF	TGTGCCAGCAGCGCCCCAGGGCGGAATAATTCACCCCTCCACTTT	-	TRBV6-5	TRBJ1-6	-
CASSNPGTLGELFF	TGTGCCAGTAGCAATCCCGGGACATTGGGGGAGCTGTTTTTT	-	TRBV19	TRBJ2-2	-
CASSFRGNTEAFF	TGTGCCAGCAGCTTTAGGGGGAACACTGAAGCTTTCTTT	-	TRBV7-2	TRBJ1-1	-
CASSYLTGFNEKLFF	TGTGCCAGCAGTTATTTGACAGGGTTTAATGAAAAACTGTTTTTT	TRBD1	TRBV7-9	TRBJ1-4	once
CASSLVWSSDSPSGELFF	TGTGCCAGCAGCTTAGTCTGGTCCAGCGATTCTCCGTCCGGGGAGCTGTTTTTT	-	TRBV7-9	TRBJ2-2	-
CASSEREKDEQFF	TGTGCCAGCAGTGAGCGGGAGAAAGATGAGCAGTTCTTC	TRBD2	TRBV6-4	TRBJ2-1	many
CASTPTHPGPETQYF	TGTGCCAGCACCCCTACCCATCCCGGTCCGGAGACCCAGTACTTC	-	TRBV6-5	TRBJ2-5	-
CAWSVSSNYGYTF	TGTGCCTGGAGTGTGTCTAGTAACTATGGCTACACCTTC	-	TRBV30	TRBJ1-2	-
CSVELAGRGYEQYF	TGCAGCGTTGAATTAGCGGGAAGGGGATACGAGCAGTACTTC	TRBD2	TRBV29-1	TRBJ2-7	once
CASSRQGNDSPLHF	TGTGCCAGCAGTCGACAGGGTAACGATTCACCCCTCCACTTT	TRBD1	TRBV6-1	TRBJ1-6	-
CASSVEGTTDLLFF	TGTGCCAGCAGCGTTGAGGGAACGACGGACTTACTGTTTTTT	-	TRBV28	TRBJ1-4	-
CASSRVTYPSYEQYF	TGTGCCAGCAGCCGGGTGACATATCCCTCCTACGAGCAGTACTTC	-	TRBV14	TRBJ2-7	-
CASSTLAVRTDTQYF	TGTGCCAGCAGCACCCTAGCGGTCAGGACGGATACGCAGTATTTT	TRBD2	TRBV11-3	TRBJ2-3	-
CASGRTGGNGEAFF	TGTGCTAGTGGGAGGACAGGGGGCAATGGTGAAGCTTTCTTT	TRBD1	TRBV12-5	TRBJ1-1	-
CASSEAWSSSYEQYF	TGTGCCAGCAGTGAAGCTTGGTCCAGCTCCTACGAGCAGTACTTC	-	TRBV6-1	TRBJ2-7	-